This T cell receptor beta chain was captured in a study of regulatory T cells in long-lasting Graves disease. This clonotype was observed at least ten times. Its antigen remains unknown. According to the study, TCR beta libraries were built with iRepertoire HTBI primers and CDR3-region Arm-PCR. TCRdb processed the multiplex PCR reads anew with MiXCR; each CDR3 protein has one entry. Of 350,000 to 500,000 distinct CDR3 sequences in the sample, over 15% are singletons; the top ten hold about 10%. Study-level findings and limits: There was favoring of TRBV28, TRBJ1-2 and TRBJ2-5 in persistent disease. Comparison showed that persistent patients shared more public clonotypes (2,741) than new patients (about 970).

The germline gives CDR1 SGHDN, CDR2 FVKESK. The J segment lost 0 bases and the V segment lost 0 bases, leaving 5 bases of the junction unmatched. The CDR3 is 16 residues long. As to time point: newly diagnosed GD, antithyroid drugs for less than 3 months. PBMC-derived RNA was used for the TCR library. Another study also made use of these data, one on T cells in Graves' hyperthyroidism and ophthalmopathy. As that report states: A patient was excluded if there was uncontrolled infection, other autoimmune disease, pregnancy or lactation. The HTBI set primed first-round TCR CDR3 RT-PCR.

The starting material was peripheral blood mononuclear cells (PBMCs), obtained at new diagnosis, from a patient treated with antithyroid drugs. The V gene is TRBV14, the J gene TRBJ2-7; 7 bases map to TRBD2. This TCR came from a woman aged 25 to 39 with Graves disease. The CDR3 is CASSQDQGLSSYEQYF. In nucleotides, the CDR3 is TGTGCCAGCAGCCAAGATCAGGGACTATCCTCCTACGAGCAGTACTTC.